These 27 T cell receptor beta chains were all obtained from the same sample, sequenced in a study of cytomegalovirus exposure and HLA in healthy donors. PCR amplification relied on 60 Vbeta primers (plus 13 Jbeta primers). The table came from immunoSEQ multiplex PCR; TCRdb's copy has only in-frame clones and leaves some out. The sample has 150,000 to 200,000 clones; around 81% are singletons. Input material: PBMCs. These receptors originate from a man aged 35 to 55 in good health and CMV-seronegative.

This clone was found a few times. V gene TRBV7-2 combines with J gene TRBJ2-3, with TRBD2 matching over 7 bases. V lost 3 bases, J lost 7 bases, and 4 bases stayed unmatched. The CDR3 has 13 amino acids. Germline assignment: CDR1 SGHTA and CDR2 FQGNSA. CDR3 sequence (DNA): TGTGCCAGCAGCTTGTCAGCGGGGAATACGCAGTATTTT. Its protein is CASSLSAGNTQYF.

This sequence joins TRBV5-1 and TRBJ2-3; 9 nucleotides align to TRBD2. This CDR3 has 16 residues. Germline V gives CDR1 SGHRS, CDR2 YFSETQ. Trimming took 4 bases from V and 6 from J; bases not matched to a gene: 12. Written as DNA, the CDR3 is TGCGCCAGCAGCCCCTCGGGGGGCGGGAGGGAGGATACGCAGTATTTT. Protein: CASSPSGGGREDTQYF.

This sequence joins TRBV7-2 and TRBJ1-1; 8 bases align to TRBD1. The CDR3 contains 15 residues. V lost 2 bases and J lost 3; bases outside the gene matches: 5. Germline V gene sequence: CDR1 SGHTA, CDR2 FQGNSA. The CDR3 DNA is TGTGCCAGCAGCTTAACAGGGGGGGAGTACACTGAAGCTTTCTTT. This sequence encodes CASSLTGGEYTEAFF.

Here the CDR3 DNA reads TGTGCCAGCAGCTCTGTGCGGGGCCGCCGGCAGATTCAGTACTTC. Translation gives CASSSVRGRRQIQYF. The rearrangement joins TRBV11-2 to TRBJ2-4; maybe TRBD2 (6 bases). The germline V gene has CDR1 SGHAT and CDR2 FQNNGV. Trimming left V 4 bases short and J 10 bases short, with 20 bases between. The CDR3 totals 15 residues.

The V gene is TRBV7-2, the J gene TRBJ2-1; 7 nucleotides align to TRBD1. The germline V gene encodes CDR1 SGHTA and CDR2 FQGNSA. The CDR3 consists of 15 residues. With V trimmed by 3 bases and J by 9 bases, 11 bases remained unmatched. CDR3 residues: CASSFRGQGVGEQFF. CDR3 coding DNA: TGTGCCAGCAGCTTTAGGGGTCAGGGGGTGGGTGAGCAGTTCTTC.

The chain recombines TRBV5-1 with TRBJ2-5; D may be TRBD1 (6 bases). CDR1 is SGHRS and CDR2 is YFSETQ in the germline V gene. Trimming left V 0 bases short and J 1 base short, with 10 bases between. CDR3 length: 15 residues. CDR3 residues: CASSLDRTAQETQYF. The CDR3, as DNA: TGCGCCAGCAGCTTGGATCGGACAGCCCAAGAGACCCAGTACTTC.

This clone was picked up a small number of times. The CDR3: CASSSSVRGNTEAFF. The CDR3 DNA reads as TGTGCCAGTAGTAGTAGCGTCAGGGGGAACACTGAAGCTTTCTTT. The rearrangement joins TRBV19 to TRBJ1-1; possibly TRBD1 for D (6 bases). Germline V gene data show CDR1 as LNHDA and CDR2 as SQIVND (reference sequence). The CDR3 is 15 residues long. The V end was cut by 4 bases, the J end by 1 base, with 13 bases between.

This clone was seen more than once but under ten times. The rearrangement joins TRBV6-1 to TRBJ2-3, with D perhaps matching TRBD1 (5 bases). The CDR3 is made up of 16 amino acids. The germline CDR1 and CDR2 sequences are MNHNS and SASEGT. V shed 2 bases and J shed 5 bases, with 17 bases lying between them. As DNA, the CDR3 is TGTGCCAGCAGTGAACTGGTCAGGGCGCTTGGAGATACGCAGTATTTT. Protein product: CASSELVRALGDTQYF.

CDR3 bases: TGTGCCAGTAGTCTTCGGACAGGGAGGGCCACCGGGGAGCTGTTTTTT. This gives the protein CASSLRTGRATGELFF. The rearrangement uses TRBV19 and TRBJ2-2; TRBD1 is a possible D gene (8 bases). Trimming removed 5 bases at V and 4 bases at J, with 17 bases between. This CDR3 contains 16 residues. Germline assignment: CDR1 LNHDA and CDR2 SQIVND (reference sequence).

This chain connects TRBV11-1 to TRBJ2-5; the D gene is possibly TRBD1 (5 bases). Germline V gene sequence: CDR1 SGHAT, CDR2 FQDESV (reference sequence). CDR3 length: 15 residues. The ends were cut back, 3 bases at V and 1 base at J, with 12 bases in the middle. The CDR3 coding sequence is TGTGCCAGCAGCTTCGGTAATCAGGGCCAAGAGACCCAGTACTTC. Translating it yields CASSFGNQGQETQYF.

CDR3 region: CASSVDRYNEQFF. For the CDR3, the DNA is TGTGCCAGCAGCGTCGACAGATACAATGAGCAGTTCTTC. V gene TRBV2 combines with J gene TRBJ2-1; maybe TRBD1 (5 bases). The CDR3 covers 13 residues. Germline V gene sequence: CDR1 SNHLY, CDR2 FYNNEI. V shed 6 bases and J shed 4 bases, with 10 bases lying between them.

CDR3 in DNA: TGTGCCAGCAGTCAAACACAGGGCTATGGCAATCAGCCCCAGCATTTT. Amino acid sequence: CASSQTQGYGNQPQHF. The chain uses TRBV28 and TRBJ1-5, with D possibly being TRBD1 (6 bases). Germline V gene lookup returns CDR1 MDHEN and CDR2 SYDVKM. V was clipped by 5 bases and J by 2 bases, with 16 bases between them. The CDR3 spans 16 residues.

The chain combines TRBV7-9 with TRBJ2-3; perhaps TRBD1 as D (5 bases). Germline assignment: CDR1 SEHNR and CDR2 FQNEAQ (reference sequence). Deletions cut 1 base from V and 3 bases from J, with 14 bases between. This CDR3 has 16 residues. CDR3 protein: CASSLGFQGLTDTQYF. For the CDR3, the DNA is TGTGCCAGCAGCTTAGGGTTTCAGGGTTTGACAGATACGCAGTATTTT.

J is TRBJ1-5 and V is TRBV9; a weak D match, TRBD1 (5 bases). CDR1 and CDR2 from the germline V gene are SGDLS and YYNGEE. V dropped 0 bases and J dropped 7 bases, with 17 bases sitting between them. This CDR3 has 16 residues. The CDR3 spells CASSVGGGEWGQPQHF. The CDR3 DNA reads as TGTGCCAGCAGCGTAGGGGGAGGGGAATGGGGGCAGCCCCAGCATTTT.

The chain uses TRBV10-2 and TRBJ2-3, with 8 bases lining up with TRBD1. Trimming at V came to 10 bases and at J to 5 bases, leaving 14 bases not matched to a gene. Germline CDR1 and CDR2: WSHSY and SAAADI. The CDR3 is 15 amino acids. The CDR3 spells CATTPWTGMGDTQYF. DNA of the CDR3: TGCGCCACCACCCCCTGGACAGGGATGGGAGATACGCAGTATTTT.

The rearrangement joins TRBV18 to TRBJ2-3; 7 bases fit TRBD1. The CDR3 contains 13 residues. After removal of 3 bases from V and 6 bases from J, the junction contained 3 bases not matched to a gene. CDR1 is KGHSH and CDR2 is LQKENI in the germline V gene. Written as DNA, the CDR3 is TGTGCCAGCTCACCCACGGACAGGGATACGCAGTATTTT. It translates to CASSPTDRDTQYF.

This sequence joins TRBV9 and TRBJ2-2; unclear D gene. Per germline, CDR1 SGDLS and CDR2 YYNGEE. The CDR3 contains 12 residues. Trimming stripped 4 bases from V and 6 bases from J, with 7 bases between. CDR3 nucleotides: TGTGCCAGCAGCCCATACTCCGGGGAGCTGTTTTTT. It specifies CASSPYSGELFF.

The chain carries TRBV5-1 and TRBJ2-6; TRBD1 is a possible D gene (5 bases). Germline V CDR1 and CDR2: SGHRS, YFSETQ. V shed 3 bases and J shed 2 bases, with 12 bases lying between them. There are 16 residues in the CDR3. The CDR3 loop reads CASSWNQGTGANVLTF. The DNA of the CDR3 is TGCGCCAGCAGCTGGAACCAGGGTACTGGGGCCAACGTCCTGACTTTC.

The chain joins TRBV6-6 to TRBJ2-1; TRBD1 is a possible D gene (6 bases). Germline CDR1 reads MNHNY; CDR2 reads SVGAGI (reference sequence). Trimming cost V 6 bases and J 3 bases, with 12 bases left between them. The CDR3 spans 14 residues. This CDR3 is CASSETGIYNEQFF. For the CDR3, the DNA is TGTGCCAGCAGCGAAACAGGGATCTACAATGAGCAGTTCTTC.

The chain couples TRBV10-1 to TRBJ2-2; possible D gene TRBD2, 6 bases. V lost 2 bases to trimming and J lost 6 bases, with 13 bases between them. Looked up from germline, CDR1 is WNHNN and CDR2 is SYGVQD (reference sequence). CDR3 length equals 15 residues. CDR3 sequence (DNA): TGCGCCAGCAGTGAGCAGAGAGGCGGGGCCGGGGAGCTGTTTTTT. Its translation is CASSEQRGGAGELFF.

V gene TRBV5-1 combines with J gene TRBJ1-1, with TRBD1 matching 8 bases. The V segment lost 3 bases and the J segment 1 base; nucleotides outside the gene matches: 5. Germline values: CDR1 SGHRS, CDR2 YFSETQ. There are 15 residues in the CDR3. CDR3 sequence (DNA): TGCGCCAGCAGCTACTCGGACAGGGCGAACACTGAAGCTTTCTTT. Its translation: CASSYSDRANTEAFF.

The genes are TRBV5-1 and TRBJ1-5; 9 bases align to TRBD1. Looked up from germline, CDR1 is SGHRS and CDR2 is YFSETQ. This CDR3 spans 15 amino acids. The trim removed 2 bases at V and 5 bases at J, leaving 5 bases unmatched. The DNA of the CDR3 is TGCGCCAGCAGCTTCACAGGGGGCTTCGATCAGCCCCAGCATTTT. Residues: CASSFTGGFDQPQHF.

This chain uses TRBV19 with TRBJ2-3; D is possibly TRBD2 (6 bases). The CDR3 length is 14 residues. Germline values: CDR1 LNHDA, CDR2 SQIVND (reference sequence). Trimming left V 6 bases short and J 1 base short, with 11 bases between. CDR3 amino acids: CASRTPGGTDTQYF. CDR3 nucleotide sequence: TGTGCCAGTAGGACCCCGGGGGGCACAGATACGCAGTATTTT.

This rearrangement joins TRBV7-6 to TRBJ2-2; 10 bases align to TRBD2. V lost 5 bases, J lost 3 bases, and 3 bases stayed unmatched. CDR1 and CDR2 (germline): SGHVS, FNYEAQ. The CDR3 has 15 amino acids. The CDR3, as DNA: TGTGCCAGCAGCCCGACTAGCGGGTACACCGGGGAGCTGTTTTTT. Its protein is CASSPTSGYTGELFF.

This rearrangement joins TRBV2 to TRBJ1-2; 7 bases agree with TRBD1. V shed 9 bases and J 0 bases; nucleotides not matched to a gene: 10. Germline V CDR1 and CDR2: SNHLY, FYNNEI. This CDR3 spans 15 amino acids. The DNA of the CDR3 is TGTGCCAGTACGCGCGGGACAGAAGCTAACTATGGCTACACCTTC. It codes for CASTRGTEANYGYTF.

The chain is built from TRBV7-2 and TRBJ1-5; the match to TRBD1 covers 7 bases. Germline CDR1 and CDR2: SGHTA and FQGNSA. V was clipped by 5 bases and J by 4 bases; unmatched bases: 11. The CDR3 covers 16 residues. CDR3 sequence (DNA): TGTGCCAGCAGCGCGCTTCCGGGACAGCCGAATCAGCCCCAGCATTTT. Its protein is CASSALPGQPNQPQHF.

The chain carries TRBV2 and TRBJ1-5; 7 bases map to TRBD1. The CDR3 sequence is 14 residues long. In germline, CDR1 is SNHLY, CDR2 FYNNEI. Unmatched junction bases numbered 7, after V lost 6 bases and J lost 5 bases. The DNA of the CDR3 is TGTGCCAGCAGCCCAGGACAGGAACATCAGCCCCAGCATTTT. It translates to CASSPGQEHQPQHF.